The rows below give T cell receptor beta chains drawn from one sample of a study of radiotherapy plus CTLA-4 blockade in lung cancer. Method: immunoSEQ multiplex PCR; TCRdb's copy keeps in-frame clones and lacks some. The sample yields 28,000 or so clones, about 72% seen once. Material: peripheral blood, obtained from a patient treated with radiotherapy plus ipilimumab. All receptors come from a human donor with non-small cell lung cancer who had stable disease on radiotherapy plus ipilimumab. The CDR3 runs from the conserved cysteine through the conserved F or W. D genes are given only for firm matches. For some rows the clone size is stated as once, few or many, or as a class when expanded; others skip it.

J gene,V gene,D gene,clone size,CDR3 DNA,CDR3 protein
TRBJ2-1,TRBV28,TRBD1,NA,TGTGCCAGCCATAAACTAAGGGGGCTAGCCTACAATGAGCAGTTCTTC,CASHKLRGLAYNEQFF
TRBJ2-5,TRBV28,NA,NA,TGTGCCAGCAAAAGGTCGAGGACGGTTCAAGAGACCCAGTACTTC,CASKRSRTVQETQYF
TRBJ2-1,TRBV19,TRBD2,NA,TGTGCCAGTAGCCTTAGCGGGGGAGACAATGAGCAGTTCTTC,CASSLSGGDNEQFF
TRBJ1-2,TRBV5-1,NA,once,TGCGCCAGCAGCTTTGGGGGGGCAAACTATGGCTACACCTTC,CASSFGGANYGYTF
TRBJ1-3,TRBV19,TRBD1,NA,TGTGCCAGTAGTCCGCGAGGGACAGGGGATCGAAACACCATATATTTT,CASSPRGTGDRNTIYF
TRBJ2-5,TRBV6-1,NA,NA,TGTGCCAGCAGGGACCTTCTATCAGTCCAAGAGACCCAGTACTTC,CASRDLLSVQETQYF
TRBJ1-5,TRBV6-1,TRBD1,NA,TGTGCCAGCAGTTTCCGGGACAGTTTCAATCAGCCCCAGCATTTT,CASSFRDSFNQPQHF
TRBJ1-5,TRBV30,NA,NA,TGTGCCTGGAGTGTAGGGCTTAGCAATCAGCCCCAGCATTTT,CAWSVGLSNQPQHF
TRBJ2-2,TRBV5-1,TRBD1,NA,TGCGCCAGCAGCTTGGCCGGGGGACAGGCCTTTACCACCGGGGAGCTGTTTTTT,CASSLAGGQAFTTGELFF
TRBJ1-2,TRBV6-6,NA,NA,TGTGCCAGCAGTTATGGAACAGGGAAATATGGCTACACCTTC,CASSYGTGKYGYTF
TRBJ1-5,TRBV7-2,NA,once,TGTGCCAGCAGCTCGTCGACGGGAAATCAGCCCCAGCATTTT,CASSSSTGNQPQHF
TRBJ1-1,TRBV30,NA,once,TGTGCCTGGGAACGAGGGCGTTTCGGGTTGGGGAACACTGAAGCTTTCTTT,CAWERGRFGLGNTEAFF